The 26 T cell receptor beta chains below come from one sample, sequenced in a study of T cells after yellow fever vaccination. From the 5' RACE reads, TCRdb called clonotypes with MiXCR, one entry per CDR3 protein. Among hundreds of thousands of distinct CDR3 sequences listed, about 12% were seen once. Sequences were derived from PBMCs, sampled on the day of the yellow fever booster vaccination. Receptors originate from a man under 40 who received the YFV17D yellow fever vaccine.

This sequence joins TRBV12-3 or TRBV12-4 and TRBJ2-1; D is perhaps TRBD2 (6 bases). The V end lost 6 bases, the J end lost 9 bases, and 15 bases lay between the germline ends. This CDR3 has 13 residues. This CDR3 is CASRGVVGSEQFF. CDR3 DNA sequence: TGTGCCAGCAGAGGAGTCGTCGGGAGTGAGCAGTTCTTC.

The V and J genes are TRBV28 and TRBJ2-1; unclear D gene. Looked up from germline, CDR1 is MDHEN and CDR2 is SYDVKM. Trimming removed 1 base from V and 3 bases from J, with 16 bases in between. The CDR3 contains 17 residues. The CDR3 coding sequence is TGTGCCAGCAGTTTATATCCCCAGCGTCTAGTCTACAATGAGCAGTTCTTC. Translation gives CASSLYPQRLVYNEQFF.

As concerns this clonotype: One end of the junction is discordant with germline, which a read error may explain. The chain carries TRBV20-1 and TRBJ2-1; 7 bases are a match to TRBD2. Germline V gene data show CDR1 as DFQATT and CDR2 as SNEGSKA (reference sequence). CDR3 length: 16 residues. DNA of the CDR3: TGCTGTGCTAGAGATGTAGCGGGTAGCTCCTACAATGAGCAGTTCTTC. Residues: CCARDVAGSSYNEQFF.

This clonotype showed up just a few times. The rearrangement joins TRBV15 to TRBJ1-1, with D maybe TRBD1 (6 bases). This CDR3 contains 13 residues. In germline, CDR1 is LNHNV, CDR2 YYDKDF (reference sequence). Trimming cost V 5 bases and J 10 bases, with 17 bases left between them. The CDR3 sequence: CATSPYPGAGAFF. The CDR3, as DNA: TGTGCCACCAGCCCCTACCCGGGGGCAGGAGCTTTCTTT.

The rearrangement uses TRBV5-1 and TRBJ2-3; 8 nucleotides match TRBD2. From germline, CDR1 is SGHRS and CDR2 YFSETQ. After removal of 6 bases from V and 14 bases from J, the junction contained 11 bases not matched to a gene. The CDR3 is 12 residues long. The CDR3 DNA sequence: TGCGCCAGCAAGAATAGCGGGGTAGTCGGGTATTTT. Translating it yields CASKNSGVVGYF.

The CDR3, as DNA: TGTGCCAGCAGTTACTTCGGAGTTAGCAACACTGAAGCTTTCTTT. Amino acid sequence: CASSYFGVSNTEAFF. The V and J genes are TRBV6-5 and TRBJ1-1, with no clear D. The CDR3 loop spans 15 amino acids. The germline V gene encodes CDR1 MNHEY and CDR2 SVGAGI. The germline V and J ends were trimmed by 1 base and 2 bases, with 11 bases remaining between them.

V and J are TRBV6-5 and TRBJ2-2, with 7 nucleotides matching TRBD2. CDR1 and CDR2 (germline): MNHEY, SVGAGI. The CDR3 is 17 residues long. V was clipped by 2 bases and J by 3 bases; unmatched bases: 9. This CDR3 is CASSYGYGRTDTGELFF. The CDR3 DNA sequence: TGTGCCAGCAGTTACGGGTACGGGAGGACGGACACCGGGGAGCTGTTTTTT.

The gene calls are TRBV25-1 and TRBJ2-3; TRBD2 aligns across 13 bases. The germline gives CDR1 MGHDK, CDR2 SYGVNS. V was pared by 2 bases and J by 4 bases, with 0 bases of the junction left unmatched. The length of the CDR3 is 15 residues. In DNA, the CDR3 is TGTGCCAGCAGTGAAGGACTAGCGGGAGCAGATACGCAGTATTTT. Translation: CASSEGLAGADTQYF.

The rearrangement links TRBV3-1 to TRBJ2-1; D unresolved. The V gene's germline CDR1 is LGHDT and CDR2 YNNKEL (reference sequence). The CDR3 is 12 residues long. Deletions cut 4 bases from V and 6 bases from J, with 7 bases between. CDR3 nucleotides: TGTGCCAGCAGCCGAGGTACCAATGAGCAGTTCTTC. Its translation is CASSRGTNEQFF.

This clonotype was counted a few times. The chain combines TRBV19 with TRBJ2-3; D is undetermined. CDR1 LNHDA and CDR2 SQIVND come from the germline V gene (reference sequence). V was shortened by 6 bases and J by 6 bases, with 13 bases between the two germline ends. The CDR3 consists of 13 residues. CDR3 nucleotides: TGTGCCAGTAGGAAGAGTCCCGAGGATACGCAGTATTTT. Its translation: CASRKSPEDTQYF.

The chain employs TRBV5-4 and TRBJ2-1; TRBD2 matches at 7 bases. Unmatched junction bases numbered 7, after V lost 2 bases and J lost 5 bases. This CDR3 is 15 amino acids long. CDR1 and CDR2 from the germline V gene are SGHNT and YYREEE (reference sequence). The CDR3, as DNA: TGTGCCAGCAGCTTATGGGCCAGCGGGGACAATGAGCAGTTCTTC. The encoded protein is CASSLWASGDNEQFF.

This chain joins TRBV20-1 and TRBJ2-1, with 9 bases lining up with TRBD2. V was pared by 1 base and J by 4 bases, with 8 bases of the junction left unmatched. The germline V gene encodes CDR1 DFQATT and CDR2 SNEGSKA (reference sequence). The CDR3 sequence is 16 residues long. CDR3 in DNA: TGCAGTGCTAGAGTGCGTAGCGGGAGAGAATACAATGAGCAGTTCTTC. It is translated as CSARVRSGREYNEQFF.

This clonotype was counted between two and nine times. This chain uses TRBV18 with TRBJ2-5, with 8 bases fitting TRBD2. The germline gives CDR1 KGHSH, CDR2 LQKENI. With V trimmed by 2 bases and J by 5 bases, 13 bases remained unmatched. This CDR3 region has 17 residues. For the CDR3, the DNA is TGTGCCAGCTCACCATTTATTTCTGGACTAGCCGGCGAGACCCAGTACTTC. It is translated as CASSPFISGLAGETQYF.

The table lists this clonotype with a few counts. The V and J genes are TRBV5-1 and TRBJ2-1, with 8 nucleotides matching TRBD2. This CDR3 has 15 residues. V lost 0 bases and J lost 12; bases outside the gene matches: 11. The germline V gene has CDR1 SGHRS and CDR2 YFSETQ. The CDR3 coding sequence is TGCGCCAGCAGCTTGGAAAGCGGGAGTGGTGGCTCGCAGTTCTTC. It codes for CASSLESGSGGSQFF.

The chain combines TRBV28 with TRBJ1-2, with D tentatively TRBD1 (5 bases). The ends were cut back, 5 bases at V and 3 bases at J, with 13 bases in the middle. This CDR3 has 14 amino acids. Per the germline V gene, CDR1 is MDHEN and CDR2 is SYDVKM. CDR3 residues: CASSQGRLHYGYTF. CDR3 bases: TGTGCCAGCAGTCAGGGACGCCTACACTATGGCTACACCTTC.

Ten or more counts support this clonotype. This sequence joins TRBV11-2 and TRBJ2-1; 9 bases align to TRBD2. Germline V gives CDR1 SGHAT, CDR2 FQNNGV. V shed 2 bases and J 0 bases; nucleotides not matched to a gene: 8. The CDR3 extends over 18 amino acids. The DNA of the CDR3 is TGTGCCAGCAGCTTAAACAGCGGGAGGCCCAGCTCCTACAATGAGCAGTTCTTC. This gives the protein CASSLNSGRPSSYNEQFF.

The J gene is TRBJ2-7, the V gene TRBV21-1. TRBV21-1 is tagged as a pseudogene. CDR3 length: 14 amino acids. CDR3 DNA sequence: TGTGCCAGCAGCAAAGTGGCAGGACCCATCGAGCAGTACTTC. Its protein product is CASSKVAGPIEQYF.

This clonotype was detected a few times. V usage is TRBV20-1 and J usage is TRBJ2-2; D remains ambiguous. Trimming stripped 4 bases from V and 0 bases from J, with 6 bases between. CDR3 size: 13 residues. Germline loops: CDR1 DFQATT, CDR2 SNEGSKA (reference sequence). The CDR3 protein is CSAKRSNTGELFF. In nucleotides, the CDR3 is TGCAGTGCTAAACGATCGAACACCGGGGAGCTGTTTTTT.

The chain couples TRBV5-1 to TRBJ2-3; D not resolved. V was clipped by 0 bases and J by 2 bases, with 7 bases between them. Germline V lookup: CDR1 SGHRS, CDR2 YFSETQ. This CDR3 contains 14 residues. The CDR3 DNA is TGCGCCAGCAGCTTGGAACCCCTCACAGATACGCAGTATTTT. Translation gives CASSLEPLTDTQYF. Drawing the rest from reference TRBV5-1 and TRBJ2-3, the complete variable domain is KAGVTQTPRYLIKTRGQQVTLSCSPISGHRSVSWYQQTPGQGLQFLFEYFSETQRNKGNFPGRFSGRQFSNSRSEMNVSTLELGDSALYLCASSLEPLTDTQYFGPGTRLTVL.

This clonotype appeared a few times. In nucleotides, the CDR3 is TGTGCCAGCAGCCTTTCCCACACCTACGAGCAGTACTTC. It translates to CASSLSHTYEQYF. The V gene is TRBV14, the J gene TRBJ2-7; unclear D gene. Deletions cut 4 bases from V and 2 bases from J, with 9 bases between. The CDR3 contains 13 residues. The germline V gene has CDR1 SGHDN and CDR2 FVKESK. Together with reference TRBV14 and TRBJ2-7, the CDR3 gives the full variable domain: EAGVTQFPSHSVIEKGQTVTLRCDPISGHDNLYWYRRVMGKEIKFLLHFVKESKQDESGMPNNRFLAERTGGTYSTLKVQPAELEDSGVYFCASSLSHTYEQYFGPGTRLTVT.

Only a few counts were recorded for this clonotype. The chain uses TRBV15 and TRBJ2-5; no clear D gene. The CDR3 runs 15 residues. Germline CDR1 LNHNV, CDR2 YYDKDF (reference sequence). The V end lost 1 base, the J end lost 3 bases, and 12 bases lay between the germline ends. CDR3 DNA: TGTGCCACCAGCAGAGGGACGGAATCTGAAGAGACCCAGTACTTC. Translation gives CATSRGTESEETQYF.

CDR3 loop: CASSQDGGTITGELFF. CDR3 bases: TGTGCCAGCAGCCAAGATGGTGGGACAATCACCGGGGAGCTGTTTTTT. J is TRBJ2-2 and V is TRBV3-1; D may be TRBD1 (6 bases). The germline CDR1 and CDR2 sequences are LGHDT and YNNKEL (reference sequence). This CDR3 region has 16 residues. The V gene lost 0 bases and the J gene lost 4 bases, with 12 bases spanning the gap.

This clonotype was detected a few times. V and J are TRBV11-1 and TRBJ2-4; TRBD2 aligns across 7 bases. Germline CDR1 and CDR2: SGHAT and FQDESV (reference sequence). CDR3 length: 19 residues. The V and J ends lost 5 bases and 1 base, in that order; junction bases with no gene match: 17. Here the CDR3 DNA reads TGTGCCAGCAGCACCGGGCCTAGCGGAGGGACGCGGGCCAAAAACATTCAGTACTTC. It yields the protein CASSTGPSGGTRAKNIQYF. The entire variable domain, with the rest obtained from reference TRBV11-1 and TRBJ2-4, is as follows: EAEVAQSPRYKITEKSQAVAFWCDPISGHATLYWYRQILGQGPELLVQFQDESVVDDSQLPKDRFSAERLKGVDSTLKIQPAELGDSAMYLCASSTGPSGGTRAKNIQYFGAGTRLSVL.

This clonotype has only a few counts. The CDR3 reads CASSLFATDTQYF. In DNA, the CDR3 is TGTGCCAGCAGCTTGTTTGCAACAGATACGCAGTATTTT. The V call is TRBV5-6, the J call TRBJ2-3; no clear D gene. The V end was cut by 1 base, the J end by 3 bases, with 6 bases between. Germline V gives CDR1 SGHDT, CDR2 YYEEEE. The CDR3 has 13 amino acids.

This clonotype was seen more than once but under ten times. The chain combines TRBV21-1 with TRBJ2-7; the D call of TRBD2 is as the table states it, not checked on the DNA. TRBV21-1 is a known pseudogene. This CDR3 is built from 16 residues. CDR3 sequence: CASQVGGRDALREQYF. For the CDR3, the DNA is TGTGCCAGCCAAGTGGGCGGGAGGGATGCTCTTCGCGAGCAGTACTTC.

The table lists this clonotype with a few counts. This chain links TRBV12-3 or TRBV12-4 with TRBJ2-7, with D hard to call. The CDR3 loop spans 15 amino acids. V was cut by 5 bases and J by 3 bases, with 17 bases left in between. Written as DNA, the CDR3 is TGTGCCAGCAGTATCGGGTCTCGCGGCCTCTACGAGCAGTACTTC. Its translation: CASSIGSRGLYEQYF.